These T cell receptor beta chains were read from a single sample in a study of tumor and adjacent non-tumor tissue in lung cancer. Each CDR3 protein gets one entry after TCRdb re-called the multiplex PCR reads with MiXCR. This table has around 66,000 distinct CDR3 sequences, about 80% appearing once. Sequencing was performed on lung tumor tissue. Source of these receptors: a man between 60 and 75 years old with non-small cell lung cancer. Each CDR3 is given with its conserved first and last residue. The order of the fields is D gene, V gene, J gene, clone size, CDR3 protein, CDR3 DNA. D genes are given only for firm matches. Part of the rows lack a size; the others show once, few, many or a class for expanded clones.

d_gene: .
v_gene: TRBV2
j_gene: TRBJ2-3
abundance: .
CDR3aa: CASSEGDTQYF
CDR3nt: TGTGCCAGCAGTGAAGGGGATACGCAGTATTTT

d_gene: TRBD1
v_gene: TRBV5-1
j_gene: TRBJ2-7
abundance: .
CDR3aa: CASSLGAQGAAYDQYF
CDR3nt: TGCGCCAGCAGCTTAGGGGCCCAGGGGGCTGCCTACGATCAGTACTTC

d_gene: .
v_gene: TRBV29-1
j_gene: TRBJ2-2
abundance: .
CDR3aa: CSVEGSRYTGELLF
CDR3nt: TGCAGCGTTGAAGGGTCCCGGTACACCGGGGAGTTGTTGTTT

d_gene: TRBD2
v_gene: TRBV11-2
j_gene: TRBJ2-3
abundance: .
CDR3aa: CASSSGLAGVYTQYF
CDR3nt: TGTGCCAGTAGCTCGGGACTAGCGGGAGTGTATACGCAGTATTTT

d_gene: .
v_gene: TRBV20-1
j_gene: TRBJ2-3
abundance: .
CDR3aa: CSVGRARSTDTQYF
CDR3nt: TGCAGTGTTGGCAGAGCGCGTAGCACAGATACGCAGTATTTT

d_gene: .
v_gene: TRBV10-3
j_gene: TRBJ2-1
abundance: many
CDR3aa: CAISESMAGSHNEQFF
CDR3nt: TGTGCCATCAGTGAGTCGATGGCGGGAAGCCACAATGAGCAGTTCTTC

d_gene: .
v_gene: TRBV11-1
j_gene: TRBJ1-1
abundance: .
CDR3aa: CASSIRVDSEAFF
CDR3nt: TGTGCCAGCAGCATACGGGTGGACTCTGAAGCTTTCTTT

d_gene: TRBD2
v_gene: TRBV5-1
j_gene: TRBJ2-1
abundance: .
CDR3aa: CASSPVTSGYEQFF
CDR3nt: TGCGCCAGCAGCCCAGTGACTAGCGGTTATGAGCAGTTCTTC

d_gene: .
v_gene: TRBV29-1
j_gene: TRBJ1-1
abundance: few
CDR3aa: CSVGYWGALSTEAFF
CDR3nt: TGCAGCGTGGGGTACTGGGGGGCGCTGAGCACTGAAGCTTTCTTT

d_gene: .
v_gene: TRBV20-1
j_gene: TRBJ1-2
abundance: many
CDR3aa: CSASTGIGYGYTF
CDR3nt: TGCAGTGCTAGTACCGGGATTGGCTATGGCTACACCTTC

d_gene: TRBD1
v_gene: TRBV12-3/TRBV12-4
j_gene: TRBJ1-5
abundance: .
CDR3aa: CASSRDRDNQPQHF
CDR3nt: TGTGCCAGCAGTCGGGACAGGGACAATCAGCCCCAGCATTTT

d_gene: TRBD2
v_gene: TRBV11-2
j_gene: TRBJ2-5
abundance: .
CDR3aa: CASSLAAGGARVQETQYF
CDR3nt: TGTGCCAGCAGCTTAGCAGCGGGAGGTGCCCGGGTCCAAGAGACCCAGTACTTC

d_gene: .
v_gene: TRBV7-9
j_gene: TRBJ1-4
abundance: few
CDR3aa: CASSPLRDHATNEKLFF
CDR3nt: TGTGCCAGCAGCCCCCTCAGGGACCATGCAACTAATGAAAAACTGTTTTTT

d_gene: .
v_gene: TRBV10-3
j_gene: TRBJ2-2
abundance: .
CDR3aa: CAINAGIGTGELFF
CDR3nt: TGTGCCATCAATGCCGGGATTGGAACCGGGGAGCTGTTTTTT

d_gene: .
v_gene: TRBV6-6
j_gene: TRBJ2-3
abundance: .
CDR3aa: CSSSYRDDRADTQYF
CDR3nt: TGCTCCAGCAGTTACCGGGACGATCGGGCAGATACGCAGTATTTT

d_gene: .
v_gene: TRBV20-1
j_gene: TRBJ2-2
abundance: .
CDR3aa: CSARIGAANTGDLFF
CDR3nt: TGCAGTGCTCGAATAGGGGCAGCAAACACCGGGGATCTGTTTTTT

d_gene: TRBD2
v_gene: TRBV10-2
j_gene: TRBJ2-5
abundance: many
CDR3aa: CASSERMPGLAGAKSQETQYF
CDR3nt: TGCGCCAGCAGTGAAAGGATGCCGGGACTAGCGGGAGCCAAGTCCCAAGAGACCCAGTACTTC

d_gene: TRBD2
v_gene: TRBV20-1
j_gene: TRBJ2-4
abundance: .
CDR3aa: CSATLGLAVLTKNIQYF
CDR3nt: TGCAGTGCTACCTTAGGGCTAGCGGTTTTAACCAAAAACATTCAGTACTTC

d_gene: .
v_gene: TRBV12-3/TRBV12-4
j_gene: TRBJ2-2
abundance: .
CDR3aa: CASTFRQKTGELFF
CDR3nt: TGTGCCAGCACTTTCCGACAGAAAACCGGGGAGCTGTTTTTT

d_gene: .
v_gene: TRBV5-1
j_gene: TRBJ2-4
abundance: .
CDR3aa: CASKDGGSVCDIQYF
CDR3nt: TGCGCCAGCAAGGATGGAGGATCCGTGTGTGACATTCAGTACTTT

d_gene: .
v_gene: TRBV6-5
j_gene: TRBJ2-1
abundance: many
CDR3aa: CASSYSWGNNEQFF
CDR3nt: TGTGCCAGCAGTTACTCCTGGGGAAACAATGAGCAGTTCTTC

d_gene: .
v_gene: TRBV29-1
j_gene: TRBJ2-1
abundance: .
CDR3aa: CNVAPDHEQFF
CDR3nt: TGCAACGTTGCCCCTGACCATGAGCAGTTCTTC

d_gene: .
v_gene: TRBV29-1
j_gene: TRBJ2-3
abundance: many
CDR3aa: CSGGLAGDTQYF
CDR3nt: TGCAGCGGAGGGCTAGCTGGAGATACGCAGTATTTT

d_gene: .
v_gene: TRBV10-3
j_gene: TRBJ2-1
abundance: .
CDR3aa: CTISDSMAGAYNEQFF
CDR3nt: TGTACCATCAGTGATTCGATGGCGGGGGCATACAATGAGCAGTTCTTC

d_gene: .
v_gene: TRBV28
j_gene: TRBJ1-3
abundance: many
CDR3aa: CASIPGQTSGNTIYF
CDR3nt: TGTGCCAGCATCCCGGGACAAACCTCTGGAAACACCATATATTTT

d_gene: .
v_gene: TRBV6-5
j_gene: TRBJ2-3
abundance: .
CDR3aa: CASGPGGNQPQYF
CDR3nt: TGTGCCAGCGGACCTGGGGGCAATCAGCCCCAGTATTTT

d_gene: TRBD1
v_gene: TRBV20-1
j_gene: TRBJ1-5
abundance: .
CDR3aa: CNVSSGTGHRSQHF
CDR3nt: TGCAATGTGTCCTCCGGGACAGGCCATCGGTCCCAGCATTTT

d_gene: .
v_gene: TRBV6-2/TRBV6-3
j_gene: TRBJ2-1
abundance: .
CDR3aa: CISSYSGGGSEQFF
CDR3nt: TGTATCAGCAGTTACTCCGGTGGGGGGAGTGAGCAGTTCTTC

d_gene: .
v_gene: TRBV29-1
j_gene: TRBJ2-7
abundance: .
CDR3aa: CNVRNDYEQYF
CDR3nt: TGCAACGTTCGTAACGACTACGAACAGTACTTC

d_gene: .
v_gene: TRBV20-1
j_gene: TRBJ2-7
abundance: .
CDR3aa: CSAAATGVLYEQYF
CDR3nt: TGCAGTGCGGCCGCGACGGGGGTTTTATACGAGCAGTACTTC

d_gene: .
v_gene: TRBV20-1
j_gene: TRBJ2-7
abundance: .
CDR3aa: CSARDRPEKQYF
CDR3nt: TGCAGTGCGAGAGACAGACCCGAGAAGCAGTACTTC

d_gene: TRBD2
v_gene: TRBV24-1
j_gene: TRBJ2-4
abundance: few
CDR3aa: CATSDSKPQTSAKTKNIQYF
CDR3nt: TGTGCCACCAGTGATTCCAAACCCCAAACTAGCGCGAAAACCAAAAACATTCAGTACTTC

d_gene: .
v_gene: TRBV12-3/TRBV12-4
j_gene: TRBJ2-5
abundance: .
CDR3aa: CASSSSKNQYF
CDR3nt: TGTGCCAGCAGTTCATCAAAGAACCAGTACTTC

d_gene: .
v_gene: TRBV6-5
j_gene: TRBJ2-7
abundance: .
CDR3aa: CASSYGSGRVYGQYF
CDR3nt: TGTGCCAGCAGTTACGGGTCTGGACGGGTTTACGGGCAGTACTTC

d_gene: .
v_gene: TRBV29-1
j_gene: TRBJ2-5
abundance: .
CDR3aa: CGHAEETQYF
CDR3nt: TGCGGCCATGCCGAGGAGACCCAGTACTTC

d_gene: .
v_gene: TRBV11-3
j_gene: TRBJ1-5
abundance: .
CDR3aa: CASSSGLADNTDTQHF
CDR3nt: TGTGCCAGCAGTTCCGGGCTAGCAGATAACACAGATACGCAGCATTTT

d_gene: .
v_gene: TRBV10-3
j_gene: TRBJ1-5
abundance: .
CDR3aa: CAISEAGGSQPQHF
CDR3nt: TGTGCCATCAGTGAGGCGGGGGGATCTCAGCCCCAGCACTTT

d_gene: .
v_gene: TRBV20-1
j_gene: TRBJ2-3
abundance: .
CDR3aa: CSTRDRPIFTDTQYF
CDR3nt: TGCAGTACTAGAGACCGACCGATCTTCACAGATACGCAGTATTTT

d_gene: .
v_gene: TRBV6-5
j_gene: TRBJ2-3
abundance: .
CDR3aa: CASSYSPGGPATQYF
CDR3nt: TGTGCCAGCAGTTACTCACCAGGGGGGCCTGCTACGCAGTATTTT

d_gene: .
v_gene: TRBV20-1
j_gene: TRBJ1-3
abundance: .
CDR3aa: CSDSAGAGNTIYF
CDR3nt: TGCAGTGATAGTGCAGGGGCTGGAAACACAATATATTTT

d_gene: .
v_gene: TRBV14
j_gene: TRBJ1-1
abundance: .
CDR3aa: CASNHYRVAFF
CDR3nt: TGTGCCAGCAACCATTATCGAGTAGCTTTCTTT

d_gene: .
v_gene: TRBV10-2
j_gene: TRBJ2-2
abundance: once
CDR3aa: CASTHTGVLSF
CDR3nt: TGCGCCAGCACTCACACCGGGGTGCTGTCTTTT

d_gene: .
v_gene: TRBV20-1
j_gene: TRBJ2-3
abundance: .
CDR3aa: CSAQGTGAGDMQYF
CDR3nt: TGCAGTGCCCAGGGGACGGGGGCCGGAGATATGCAATATTTT

d_gene: .
v_gene: TRBV6-6
j_gene: TRBJ2-7
abundance: once
CDR3aa: CTGMPGPGVRMQYF
CDR3nt: TGTACCGGCATGCCGGGACCAGGGGTAAGGATGCAGTACTTC

d_gene: TRBD2
v_gene: TRBV5-4
j_gene: TRBJ2-1
abundance: .
CDR3aa: CASSLIAGWPYNEQFF
CDR3nt: TGTGCCAGCAGCCTAATAGCGGGGTGGCCCTACAATGAGCAGTTCTTC

d_gene: TRBD2
v_gene: TRBV24-1
j_gene: TRBJ2-5
abundance: .
CDR3aa: CAISDPGGGPQETQYF
CDR3nt: TGTGCCATCAGTGACCCGGGAGGGGGACCCCAAGAGACCCAGTACTTC

d_gene: .
v_gene: TRBV20-1
j_gene: TRBJ2-1
abundance: .
CDR3aa: CSARGLPYIEQFF
CDR3nt: TGCAGTGCTCGGGGCCTACCCTACATTGAGCAGTTCTTC

d_gene: TRBD2
v_gene: TRBV6-1
j_gene: TRBJ2-6
abundance: .
CDR3aa: CASRPQAGGNLLTF
CDR3nt: TGTGCTAGCAGACCCCAGGCGGGGGGCAACCTCCTGACTTTC

d_gene: TRBD1
v_gene: TRBV6-2/TRBV6-3
j_gene: TRBJ2-4
abundance: .
CDR3aa: CVISARDRGRVAKNIQYF
CDR3nt: TGTGTCATCAGTGCCCGGGACAGGGGGCGCGTTGCCAAAAACATTCAGTACTTC

d_gene: TRBD2
v_gene: TRBV10-2
j_gene: TRBJ2-3
abundance: many
CDR3aa: CASSGLGLAGVLDTQYF
CDR3nt: TGCGCCAGCAGTGGGCTTGGACTAGCGGGAGTATTAGATACGCAGTATTTT